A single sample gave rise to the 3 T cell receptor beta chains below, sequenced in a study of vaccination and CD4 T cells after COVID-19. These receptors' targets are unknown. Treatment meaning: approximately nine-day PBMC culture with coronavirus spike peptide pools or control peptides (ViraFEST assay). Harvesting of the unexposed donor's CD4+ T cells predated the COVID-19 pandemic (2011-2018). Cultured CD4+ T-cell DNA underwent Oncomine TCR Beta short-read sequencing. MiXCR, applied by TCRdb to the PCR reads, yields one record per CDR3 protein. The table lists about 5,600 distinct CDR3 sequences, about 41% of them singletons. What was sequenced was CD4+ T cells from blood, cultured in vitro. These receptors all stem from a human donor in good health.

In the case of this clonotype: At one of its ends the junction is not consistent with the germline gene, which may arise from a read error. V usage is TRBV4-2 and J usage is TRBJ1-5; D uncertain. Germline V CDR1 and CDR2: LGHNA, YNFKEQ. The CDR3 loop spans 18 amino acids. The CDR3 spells CAGSQAFAGGPPNQPQHF. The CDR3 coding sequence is TGTGCCGGCAGCCAAGCGTTTGCGGGAGGGCCACCCAATCAGCCCCAGCATTTT.

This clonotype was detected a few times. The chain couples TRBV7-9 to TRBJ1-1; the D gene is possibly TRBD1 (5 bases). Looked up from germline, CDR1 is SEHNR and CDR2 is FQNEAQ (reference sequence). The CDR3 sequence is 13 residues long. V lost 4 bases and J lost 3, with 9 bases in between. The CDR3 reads CASSYRGDTEAFF. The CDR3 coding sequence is TGTGCCAGCAGCTACCGGGGGGACACTGAAGCTTTCTTT. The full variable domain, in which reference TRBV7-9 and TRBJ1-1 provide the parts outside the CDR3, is DTGVSQNPRHKITKRGQNVTFRCDPISEHNRLYWYRQTLGQGPEFLTYFQNEAQLEKSRLLSDRFSAERPKGSFSTLEIQRTEQGDSAMYLCASSYRGDTEAFFGQGTRLTVV.

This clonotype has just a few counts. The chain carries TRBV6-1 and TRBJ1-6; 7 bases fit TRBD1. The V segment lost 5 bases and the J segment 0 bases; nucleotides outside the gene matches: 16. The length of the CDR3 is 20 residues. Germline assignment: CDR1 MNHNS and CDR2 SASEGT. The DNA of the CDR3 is TGTGCCAGCAGTAGACAGGGCGGAACGGTACGGGGCTCCTATAATTCACCCCTCCACTTT. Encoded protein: CASSRQGGTVRGSYNSPLHF.